This TCR beta chain was documented in a study of blood T cell repertoires in COVID-19. About the study: Both acute and convalescent COVID-19 samples were obtained from the United States, Italy and Spain. In each case, the material was cDNA or gDNA derived from T cells, B-cell-depleted T cells, or PBMCs.

This clone has a single count. CDR3 size: 12 residues. Germline CDR1 and CDR2: GTSNPN and SVGIG (reference sequence). V was cut by 4 bases and J by 7 bases, with 13 bases left in between. The authors' processing: The assay estimated nucleated cells by amplifying reference gene primers. The repertoire was sequenced with immunoSEQ multiplex PCR; TCRdb's copy has only in-frame clones and lacks some. V, J and clone size derive from that table, while D and trimming were established from the DNA sequence. The sample has some 190,000 clones; 88% are singletons. This receptor was taken from a man younger than 35 with active or convalescent COVID-19. The sample comprised peripheral blood. This rearrangement joins TRBV30 to TRBJ1-1; no clear D. The CDR3 nucleotides read TGTGCCTGGACTATCGGGTCTGATGAAGCTTTCTTT. It is translated as CAWTIGSDEAFF.